These T cell receptor beta chains were read from a single sample in a study of blood T cell repertoires in COVID-19. Clones were read by immunoSEQ multiplex PCR, and TCRdb kept only the in-frame ones, dropping some. Counted here are approximately 290,000 clones, approximately 83% occurring once; the ten biggest clones make up 4.3%. Sequencing was performed on PBMCs or T cells enriched from blood (not recorded which). The receptors derive from a woman aged 30 to 39 who had recovered from COVID-19. Each CDR3 is given with its conserved first and last residue. The order of the fields is clone size, V gene, J gene, CDR3 protein. The size entry is marked missing in some rows and otherwise reads once, few, many or a size class.

clone size: .; V gene: TRBV7-9; J gene: TRBJ1-1; CDR3 protein: CASSLPGLNTEAFF
clone size: .; V gene: TRBV19; J gene: TRBJ1-5; CDR3 protein: CASSIMVGQAFDQPQHF
clone size: .; V gene: TRBV25-1; J gene: TRBJ2-1; CDR3 protein: CASSELTGTGGNEQFF
clone size: .; V gene: TRBV13; J gene: TRBJ2-3; CDR3 protein: CASSSQGIGLAPSTDTQYF
clone size: few; V gene: TRBV25-1; J gene: TRBJ2-3; CDR3 protein: CASSESVAGKADTQYF
clone size: .; V gene: TRBV27; J gene: TRBJ2-3; CDR3 protein: CASSKRVFPNTDTQYF
clone size: .; V gene: TRBV15; J gene: TRBJ2-1; CDR3 protein: CATSFDGREYNEQFF
clone size: .; V gene: TRBV24-1; J gene: TRBJ1-2; CDR3 protein: CATSDGNRDGYTF
clone size: .; V gene: TRBV18; J gene: TRBJ1-5; CDR3 protein: CASSPNRGSGYSNQPQHF
clone size: once; V gene: TRBV18; J gene: TRBJ2-7; CDR3 protein: CASSSSPGLAGVEQYF
clone size: .; V gene: TRBV5-6; J gene: TRBJ2-2; CDR3 protein: CASSIEEGLAGELFF
clone size: .; V gene: TRBV29-1; J gene: TRBJ1-1; CDR3 protein: CSESQGRNTEAFF
clone size: .; V gene: TRBV7-8; J gene: TRBJ2-5; CDR3 protein: CASSLTGTGGSRETQYF
clone size: .; V gene: TRBV28; J gene: TRBJ2-7; CDR3 protein: CASSFVDKSYEQYF
clone size: once; V gene: TRBV6-5; J gene: TRBJ2-7; CDR3 protein: CASSTGAGAPYEQYF
clone size: .; V gene: TRBV6-5; J gene: TRBJ1-2; CDR3 protein: CASSFPDRVNGYTF
clone size: .; V gene: TRBV9; J gene: TRBJ2-1; CDR3 protein: CASSGGDRPYNEQFF
clone size: .; V gene: TRBV10-3; J gene: TRBJ1-6; CDR3 protein: CAISEGDNSPLHF
clone size: .; V gene: TRBV10-1; J gene: TRBJ2-3; CDR3 protein: CARLAGGRGGADTQYF
clone size: few; V gene: TRBV19; J gene: TRBJ2-1; CDR3 protein: CASSKDLFRINEQFF
clone size: .; V gene: TRBV19; J gene: TRBJ1-1; CDR3 protein: CASNTGGPTEAFF
clone size: .; V gene: TRBV19; J gene: TRBJ2-1; CDR3 protein: CASTPGASSYNEQFF
clone size: once; V gene: TRBV19; J gene: TRBJ1-1; CDR3 protein: CAIRKSTDTLTEAFF